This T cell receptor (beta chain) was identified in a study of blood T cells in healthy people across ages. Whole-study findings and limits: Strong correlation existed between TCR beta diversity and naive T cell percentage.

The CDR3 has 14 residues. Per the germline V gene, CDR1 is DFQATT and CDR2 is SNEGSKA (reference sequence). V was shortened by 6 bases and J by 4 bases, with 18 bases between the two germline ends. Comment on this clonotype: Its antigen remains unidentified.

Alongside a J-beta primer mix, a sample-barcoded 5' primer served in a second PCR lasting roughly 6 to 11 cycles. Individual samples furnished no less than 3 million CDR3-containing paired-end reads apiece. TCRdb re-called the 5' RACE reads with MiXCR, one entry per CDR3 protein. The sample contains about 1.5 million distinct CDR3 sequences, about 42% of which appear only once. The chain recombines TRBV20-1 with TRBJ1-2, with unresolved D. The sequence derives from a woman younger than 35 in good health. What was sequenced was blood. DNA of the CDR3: TGCAGTGCCCGCGATCGGTTGATCAGCTATGGCTACACCTTC. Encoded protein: CSARDRLISYGYTF.